The 3 T cell receptor beta chains reported below all come from one sample, sequenced in a study of shared clonotypes between healthy human individuals. This table comes from immunoSEQ multiplex PCR, and its TCRdb copy is limited to in-frame clones, with some not included. The sample gives 1 million to 1.3 million clones, about four fifths of which show up once; more than 0.55% is in the top ten. The sequenced sample was memory CD4+ T cells from PBMCs. Subset here: CD45RA-negative fraction. The receptors stem from a man aged 18 to 35 in good health. Some clones in this sample may be carry-over from other donors' samples.

This clone came up a few times. The chain combines TRBV14 with TRBJ2-1; D may be TRBD1 (5 bases). CDR3 length: 17 amino acids. The germline gives CDR1 SGHDN, CDR2 FVKESK. With 5 bases removed from V and 0 bases from J, the gap between germline ends came to 17 bases. DNA for the CDR3: TGTGCCAGCAGCACCCATCGACAGCTCCGCTCCTACAATGAGCAGTTCTTC. Translating gives CASSTHRQLRSYNEQFF.

The V gene is TRBV2, the J gene TRBJ1-4, with D possibly TRBD1 on 6 matching bases. The CDR3 totals 16 residues. Germline loops: CDR1 SNHLY, CDR2 FYNNEI. The V end lost 4 bases, the J end lost 5 bases, and 17 bases lay between the germline ends. CDR3 protein: CASSGQARMGNEKLFF. The CDR3 region has the DNA TGTGCCAGCAGTGGACAGGCTAGAATGGGAAATGAAAAACTGTTTTTT.

This clone was picked up one time. CDR3 protein: CASSEVYGRETQYF. The CDR3 region has the DNA TGTGCCAGCAGTGAAGTTTATGGGCGGGAGACCCAGTACTTC. V usage is TRBV6-1 and J usage is TRBJ2-5; the D is unclear. In germline, CDR1 is MNHNS, CDR2 SASEGT. CDR3 size: 14 residues. Deletions cut 1 base from V and 5 bases from J, with 11 bases between.